The rows below give T cell receptor beta chains drawn from one sample of a study of blood T cell repertoires in COVID-19. Generated by immunoSEQ multiplex PCR, the TCRdb table keeps only in-frame clones and is missing some. The data hold some 87,000 clones, with approximately 78% observed a single time. Sequencing used peripheral blood. These receptors all come from a human donor in a cohort sampled during active COVID-19. CDR3s include the opening cysteine and the closing phenylalanine or tryptophan. D genes are given only for firm matches. A clone size is listed for some rows: how often the clone was seen (once, few, many), or a class if it is expanded.

clone_size,v_call,j_call,cdr3_length,d_call,cdr3_nt,cdr3_aa
NA,TRBV11-2,TRBJ2-7,12,NA,TGTGCCAGCAGCTTATCGGGGTACGAGCAGTACTTC,CASSLSGYEQYF
medium-sized,TRBV6-5,TRBJ1-2,13,NA,TGTGCCACCCTGAAGAGCAACGGAGATGGCTACACCTTC,CATLKSNGDGYTF
NA,TRBV5-8,TRBJ2-3,15,TRBD1,TGTGCCAGCAGGCACCGGGACAGGGGGGCAGATACGCAGTATTTT,CASRHRDRGADTQYF
NA,TRBV7-9,TRBJ2-7,12,NA,TGTGCCAGCAGCACTCAGGGTTACGAGCAGTACTTC,CASSTQGYEQYF
NA,TRBV7-2,TRBJ2-2,16,NA,TGTGCCAGCAGTCTGGCGGGGGCCTCGGAAACCGGGGAGCTGTTTTTT,CASSLAGASETGELFF
NA,TRBV20-1,TRBJ2-1,15,TRBD1,TGCAGTGCTAGTCCCGGGACAGGGTTGGTAAATGAGCAGTTCTTC,CSASPGTGLVNEQFF
once,TRBV5-4,TRBJ2-5,15,TRBD2,TGTGCCAGCAGCTTTATAGCGGGAGTCCAAGAGACCCAGTACTTC,CASSFIAGVQETQYF
once,TRBV6-5,TRBJ2-3,13,TRBD2,TGTGCCACAACTAGCGGACGCACAGATACGCAGTATTTT,CATTSGRTDTQYF
NA,TRBV10-2,TRBJ2-4,14,TRBD1,TGCGCCGTCAAGTCGACAGGGTGGGAAAACATTCAGTACTTC,CAVKSTGWENIQYF
NA,TRBV3-1/TRBV3-2,TRBJ2-1,15,TRBD2,TGTGCCAGCAGCCGAGCCGGGACTAGATACAATGAGCAGTTCTTC,CASSRAGTRYNEQFF
NA,TRBV4-3,TRBJ1-2,13,NA,TGCGCCAGCAGCCAAGAACCCCCCGGGGGCTACACCTTC,CASSQEPPGGYTF
NA,TRBV10-1,TRBJ2-3,11,NA,TGCGCCAGCAGTGGGGGCTATACGCAGTATTTT,CASSGGYTQYF
NA,TRBV6-5,TRBJ2-4,15,TRBD1,TGTGCCAGCAGGAAACAGGGGGCGGCCAAAAACATTCAGTACTTC,CASRKQGAAKNIQYF
NA,TRBV4-1,TRBJ1-5,16,TRBD1,TGCGCCAGCAGCCAACTGGTGTACAGGGGAGACCAGCCCCAGCATTTT,CASSQLVYRGDQPQHF
NA,TRBV7-2,TRBJ1-5,14,NA,TGTGCCAGCAGCTCACAGGGAGACAACCAGCCCCAGCATTTT,CASSSQGDNQPQHF
NA,TRBV6-2/TRBV6-3,TRBJ2-3,15,TRBD1,TGTGCCAGCAGTTACTCGACAGGGGGCTCGTATACGCAGTATTTT,CASSYSTGGSYTQYF
NA,TRBV11-2,TRBJ1-1,14,NA,TGTGCCAGCAGCCAACAGGTGATGAACACTGAAGCTTTCTTT,CASSQQVMNTEAFF
NA,TRBV19,TRBJ1-6,17,NA,TGTGCCAGTAGTCGACTCATGGCCAGCTCCTATAATTCACCCCTCCACTTT,CASSRLMASSYNSPLHF
once,TRBV9,TRBJ2-7,15,TRBD2,TGTGCCAGCAGCGTGGGACTAGCGGGGGCAGGGGAGCAGTACTTC,CASSVGLAGAGEQYF
NA,TRBV10-1,TRBJ2-5,16,TRBD2,TGCGCCAGCTCCTCCGGGACTAGCGGGCCCCAAGAGACCCAGTACTTC,CASSSGTSGPQETQYF
NA,TRBV5-6,TRBJ2-7,14,TRBD2,TGTGCCAGCAGCTTGGGTAGCGGGGGGTACGAGCAGTACTTC,CASSLGSGGYEQYF
NA,TRBV7-3,TRBJ2-3,14,TRBD2,TGTGCCACCGGGACTAGCGGGATCACAGATACGCAGTATTTT,CATGTSGITDTQYF
many,TRBV7-3,TRBJ2-2,14,NA,TGTGCCAGCAGCCCCCAGGGCAGCCCCGGGGAGCTGTTTTTT,CASSPQGSPGELFF
NA,TRBV5-1,TRBJ2-7,15,TRBD1,TGCGCCAGCAGCTTGCGCAGACAGGGGCCCTACGAGCAGTACTTC,CASSLRRQGPYEQYF
NA,TRBV7-6,TRBJ2-3,18,NA,TGTGCCAGCAGCTTAAGGGGGGGTAGTGTCGCTAGCACAGATACGCAGTATTTT,CASSLRGGSVASTDTQYF
NA,TRBV11-2,TRBJ2-7,14,NA,TGTGCCAGCAGCTCGGGACTCGGACTCTACGAGCAGTACTTC,CASSSGLGLYEQYF
NA,TRBV11-1,TRBJ2-7,13,NA,TGTGCCAGCAGCCGGGGGTCCTTAGAGGAGCAGTACTTC,CASSRGSLEEQYF
NA,TRBV2,TRBJ1-2,14,NA,TGTGCCAGCAGTACAGGGCCTCCTAACTATGGCTACACCTTC,CASSTGPPNYGYTF
NA,TRBV30,TRBJ1-6,15,NA,TGTGCCTGGAGTCTGGGGGGTGGACATAATTCACCCCTCCACTTT,CAWSLGGGHNSPLHF
NA,TRBV5-4,TRBJ2-5,14,NA,TGTGCCAGCAGCTTGGGCAGGGGGGAAGAGACCCAGTACTTC,CASSLGRGEETQYF
NA,TRBV5-4,TRBJ1-2,14,NA,TGTGCCAGCAGCTCCGGGGGGATGGAGTATGGCTACACCTTC,CASSSGGMEYGYTF